This T cell receptor (beta chain) was sequenced in a study of T-cell reconstitution after alpha-beta-depleted transplantation in children. Study-wide results and caveats: Surviving recipient T cells and intrathymic progenitors accounted for some patients' high TCRbeta diversity at day 60. It was newly produced T cells that mostly accounted for T-cell counts and diversity one year after transplant. Alpha-beta T cells about two months after transplant reportedly derived from several hundred expanded graft clones.

Germline CDR1 is SGHAT and CDR2 is FQNNGV. The CDR3 is 18 amino acids. Trimming at V came to 3 bases and at J to 3 bases, leaving 14 bases not matched to a gene. A note on this clonotype: No antigen is known for it.

Unique molecular identifiers were incorporated during preparation of the TCRbeta library. TCRdb used MiXCR to reprocess the PCR reads, holding one entry per CDR3 protein. The sample comprises about 110,000 distinct CDR3 sequences, 23% of which are singletons, and under 12% rests with the top ten. This receptor was identified in a male patient under 10 years old who had a stem cell transplant for chronic granulomatous disease, so the T cells may come from the graft donor. This specimen was PBMCs, mostly from graft donor cells, taken 180 days after TCRalphabeta/CD19-depleted stem cell transplant. The rearrangement links TRBV11-2 to TRBJ2-7; 10 bases line up with TRBD2. CDR3 DNA sequence: TGTGCCAGCAGCTTCCGGTTTTCTAGCGGGGGTTCCCGCTACGAGCAGTACTTC. Translation: CASSFRFSSGGSRYEQYF.